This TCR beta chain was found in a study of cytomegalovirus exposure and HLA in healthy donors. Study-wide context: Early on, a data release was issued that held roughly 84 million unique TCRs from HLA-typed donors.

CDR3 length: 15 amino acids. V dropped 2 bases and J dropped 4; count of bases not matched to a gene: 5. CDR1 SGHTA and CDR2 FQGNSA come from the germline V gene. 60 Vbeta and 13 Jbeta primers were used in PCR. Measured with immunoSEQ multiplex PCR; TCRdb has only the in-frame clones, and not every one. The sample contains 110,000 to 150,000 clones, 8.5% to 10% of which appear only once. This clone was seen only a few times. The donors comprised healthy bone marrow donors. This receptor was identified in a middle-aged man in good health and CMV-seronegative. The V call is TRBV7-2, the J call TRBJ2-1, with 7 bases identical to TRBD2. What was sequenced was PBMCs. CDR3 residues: CASSLNGGGYNEQFF. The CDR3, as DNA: TGTGCCAGCAGCTTAAATGGCGGGGGTTACAATGAGCAGTTCTTC.